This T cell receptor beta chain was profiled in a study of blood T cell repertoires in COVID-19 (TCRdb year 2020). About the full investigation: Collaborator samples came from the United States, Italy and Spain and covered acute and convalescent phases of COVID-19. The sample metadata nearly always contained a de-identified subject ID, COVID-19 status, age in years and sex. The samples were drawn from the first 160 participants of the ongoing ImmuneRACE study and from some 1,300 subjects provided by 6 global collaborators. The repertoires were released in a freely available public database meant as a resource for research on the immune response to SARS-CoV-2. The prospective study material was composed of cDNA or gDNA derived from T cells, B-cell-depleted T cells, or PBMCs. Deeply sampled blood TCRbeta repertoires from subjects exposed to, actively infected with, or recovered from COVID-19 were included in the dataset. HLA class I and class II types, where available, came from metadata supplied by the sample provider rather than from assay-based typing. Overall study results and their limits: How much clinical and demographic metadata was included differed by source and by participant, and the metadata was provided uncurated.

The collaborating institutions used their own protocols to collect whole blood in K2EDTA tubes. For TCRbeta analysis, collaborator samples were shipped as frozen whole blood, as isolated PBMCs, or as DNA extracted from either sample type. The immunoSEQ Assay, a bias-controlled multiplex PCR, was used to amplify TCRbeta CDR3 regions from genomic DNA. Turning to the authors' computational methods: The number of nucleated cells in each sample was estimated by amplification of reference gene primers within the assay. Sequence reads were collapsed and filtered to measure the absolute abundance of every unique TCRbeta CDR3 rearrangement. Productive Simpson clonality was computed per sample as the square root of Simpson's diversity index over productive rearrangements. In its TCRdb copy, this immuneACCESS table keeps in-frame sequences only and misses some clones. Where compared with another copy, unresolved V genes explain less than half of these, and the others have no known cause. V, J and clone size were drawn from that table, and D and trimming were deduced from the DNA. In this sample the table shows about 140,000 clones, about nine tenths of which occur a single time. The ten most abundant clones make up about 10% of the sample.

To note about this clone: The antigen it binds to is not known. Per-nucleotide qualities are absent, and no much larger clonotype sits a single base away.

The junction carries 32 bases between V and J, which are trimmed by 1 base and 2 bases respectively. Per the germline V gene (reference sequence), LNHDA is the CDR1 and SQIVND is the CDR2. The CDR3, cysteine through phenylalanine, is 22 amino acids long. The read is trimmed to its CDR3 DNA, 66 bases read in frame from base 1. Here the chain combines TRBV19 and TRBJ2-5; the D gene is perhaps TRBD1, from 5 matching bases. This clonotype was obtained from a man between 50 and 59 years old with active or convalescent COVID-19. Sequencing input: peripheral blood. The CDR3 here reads CASSIAYVGALNTPVTQETQYF. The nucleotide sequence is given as TGTGCCAGTAGTATAGCCTACGTAGGGGCCTTAAACACTCCAGTAACTCAAGAGACCCAGTACTTC.